The clone carrying this TCR beta chain was counted a single time. This record comes from a study of blood T cell repertoires in COVID-19. Study at large: COVID-19 samples from acute and convalescent phases originated in the United States, Italy and Spain. T cells, B-cell-depleted T cells, or PBMCs supplied cDNA or gDNA.

Authors' methods: The assay estimated nucleated cells by amplifying reference gene primers. TCRdb keeps only in-frame clones here, not all; method: immunoSEQ multiplex PCR. V and J calls and clone size are given by that table; D and trimming were obtained from the DNA. The data contain 37,000 or so clones, nearly 90% of them seen just once; the ten biggest clones take up about 11%. The CDR3 totals 14 residues. Trimming cost V 5 bases and J 6 bases; bases outside gene matches: 5. CDR1 and CDR2 from the germline V gene are LNHDA and SQIVND (reference sequence). The chain carries TRBV19 and TRBJ2-3; TRBD2 agrees at 10 bases. The TCR originated in a man between 60 and 70 years old with active COVID-19. Sequenced input: peripheral blood. This CDR3 reads CASSVSSGSDTQYF. The DNA of the CDR3 is TGTGCCAGTAGTGTGTCTAGCGGGAGTGATACGCAGTATTTT.